The sequence of this T cell receptor beta chain was determined in a study of blood T cell repertoires in COVID-19. Per the original methods: Estimation of nucleated cell counts relied on the amplification of reference gene primers. Profiling relied on immunoSEQ multiplex PCR, and the TCRdb table lists in-frame clones only, not all of them. The V and J calls and clone size are taken from that table; D and trimming were inferred from the DNA. Of under 200,000 clones listed, 87% are singletons. V shed 4 bases and J shed 3 bases, with 10 bases lying between them. The germline gives CDR1 MNHEY, CDR2 SMNVEV (reference sequence). CDR3 length equals 14 residues.

Input material: peripheral blood. This sequence originates from a young man with active or convalescent COVID-19. The chain combines TRBV27 with TRBJ2-1; D not certain. This chain's CDR3 is CASSSRRFYNEQFF. In DNA form, the CDR3 reads TGTGCCAGCAGTTCTCGGAGATTCTACAATGAGCAGTTCTTC.